A selection of T cell receptor beta chains follows, all from one sample in a study of blood T cell repertoires in COVID-19. Assay used: immunoSEQ multiplex PCR; TCRdb lists only in-frame clones, some missing. The table records a few hundred thousand clones, about 91% of them present only once. The sequenced sample was peripheral blood. Receptor source: a woman under 40 with COVID-19, enrolled during active disease. Each CDR3 is given with its conserved first and last residue. Each record gives: D gene, clone size, J gene, V gene, CDR3 protein, CDR3 DNA. The D gene is left open where the match is weak. Clone size appears in some rows only: once, few, many, or a class for an expanded clone.

d_call: TRBD1
clone_size: -
j_call: TRBJ1-1
v_call: TRBV10-1
cdr3_aa: CASSDSGGLNTEAFF
cdr3_nt: TGCGCCAGCAGTGATTCAGGGGGCCTGAACACTGAAGCTTTCTTT

d_call: -
clone_size: -
j_call: TRBJ2-5
v_call: TRBV11-3
cdr3_aa: CASSLRREQGETQYF
cdr3_nt: TGTGCCAGCAGCTTAAGGAGGGAACAGGGGGAGACCCAGTACTTC

d_call: -
clone_size: -
j_call: TRBJ1-6
v_call: TRBV11-3
cdr3_aa: CASSSPGRGGSPLHF
cdr3_nt: TGTGCCAGCAGCTCACCGGGACGCGGGGGATCACCCCTCCACTTT

d_call: TRBD2
clone_size: -
j_call: TRBJ2-1
v_call: TRBV5-4
cdr3_aa: CASSLPHWGRAWWNEQFF
cdr3_nt: TGTGCCAGCAGCTTGCCCCATTGGGGGAGGGCCTGGTGGAATGAGCAGTTCTTC

d_call: -
clone_size: few
j_call: TRBJ2-1
v_call: TRBV6-5
cdr3_aa: CASSYSAGTAAHEQFF
cdr3_nt: TGTGCCAGCAGTTACTCCGCGGGGACAGCCGCTCATGAGCAGTTCTTC

d_call: -
clone_size: -
j_call: TRBJ1-2
v_call: TRBV2
cdr3_aa: CASSFSGNYGYTF
cdr3_nt: TGTGCCAGCAGTTTTTCAGGGAACTATGGCTACACCTTC

d_call: TRBD2
clone_size: -
j_call: TRBJ2-3
v_call: TRBV27
cdr3_aa: CASRAPAGGTDTQYF
cdr3_nt: TGTGCCAGCAGAGCACCAGCGGGGGGCACAGATACGCAGTATTTT

d_call: TRBD2
clone_size: few
j_call: TRBJ2-3
v_call: TRBV6-2/TRBV6-3
cdr3_aa: CASSYRRLAPNPDTQYF
cdr3_nt: TGTGCCAGCAGTTACCGACGACTAGCCCCGAACCCAGATACGCAGTATTTT

d_call: TRBD1
clone_size: -
j_call: TRBJ1-4
v_call: TRBV13
cdr3_aa: CASSQTGPTNEKLFF
cdr3_nt: TGTGCCAGCAGCCAGACAGGGCCCACTAATGAAAAACTGTTTTTT

d_call: TRBD2
clone_size: once
j_call: TRBJ2-7
v_call: TRBV5-1
cdr3_aa: CASSLSRLADSYEQYF
cdr3_nt: TGCGCCAGCAGCTTGTCCCGACTAGCGGATTCCTACGAGCAGTACTTC

d_call: -
clone_size: -
j_call: TRBJ1-1
v_call: TRBV5-4
cdr3_aa: CASSLPRGPSTEAFF
cdr3_nt: TGTGCCAGCAGCTTGCCAAGGGGCCCTAGCACTGAAGCTTTCTTT

d_call: TRBD1
clone_size: -
j_call: TRBJ1-1
v_call: TRBV2
cdr3_aa: CASTPIDRVGAEAFF
cdr3_nt: TGTGCCAGCACACCCATAGACAGGGTAGGGGCTGAAGCTTTCTTT

d_call: TRBD1
clone_size: once
j_call: TRBJ2-5
v_call: TRBV27
cdr3_aa: CASSLSGTVQETQYF
cdr3_nt: TGTGCCAGCAGTTTATCCGGGACAGTCCAAGAGACCCAGTACTTC

d_call: TRBD1
clone_size: -
j_call: TRBJ1-4
v_call: TRBV10-3
cdr3_aa: CAISQTTGLGEKLFF
cdr3_nt: TGTGCCATCAGCCAAACGACAGGGTTGGGTGAAAAACTGTTTTTT

d_call: TRBD1
clone_size: -
j_call: TRBJ1-1
v_call: TRBV19
cdr3_aa: CASSIRDRNTEAFF
cdr3_nt: TGTGCCAGTAGTATCCGGGACAGGAACACTGAAGCTTTCTTT

d_call: TRBD2
clone_size: -
j_call: TRBJ2-1
v_call: TRBV3-1/TRBV3-2
cdr3_aa: CASSRRRAGGNNEQFF
cdr3_nt: TGTGCCAGCAGCCGCCGTCGGGCGGGGGGCAACAATGAGCAGTTCTTC

d_call: -
clone_size: -
j_call: TRBJ2-1
v_call: TRBV6-5
cdr3_aa: CASSYSGPANNEQFF
cdr3_nt: TGTGCCAGCAGTTACTCGGGGCCGGCAAACAATGAGCAGTTCTTC

d_call: -
clone_size: -
j_call: TRBJ2-1
v_call: TRBV19
cdr3_aa: CASSVSGSYNEQFF
cdr3_nt: TGTGCCAGTAGTGTTAGCGGATCATACAATGAGCAGTTCTTC

d_call: TRBD1
clone_size: -
j_call: TRBJ1-1
v_call: TRBV7-8
cdr3_aa: CASSLEGTGATEAFF
cdr3_nt: TGTGCCAGCAGCTTAGAAGGGACAGGGGCCACTGAAGCTTTCTTT

d_call: -
clone_size: -
j_call: TRBJ1-2
v_call: TRBV6-5
cdr3_aa: CASSYGAPWYGYTF
cdr3_nt: TGTGCCAGCAGTTATGGGGCCCCCTGGTATGGCTACACCTTC

d_call: -
clone_size: -
j_call: TRBJ2-7
v_call: TRBV7-6
cdr3_aa: CASSGQQGWVYEQYF
cdr3_nt: TGTGCCAGCAGCGGGCAACAGGGCTGGGTCTACGAGCAGTACTTC

d_call: -
clone_size: -
j_call: TRBJ2-3
v_call: TRBV5-1
cdr3_aa: CASSLDRGSTDTQYF
cdr3_nt: TGCGCCAGCAGCTTGGACCGGGGAAGCACAGATACGCAGTATTTT

d_call: -
clone_size: -
j_call: TRBJ1-4
v_call: TRBV4-3
cdr3_aa: CASSQNAGSNEKLFF
cdr3_nt: TGCGCCAGCAGCCAGAATGCAGGGTCTAATGAAAAACTGTTTTTT

d_call: TRBD2
clone_size: few
j_call: TRBJ2-7
v_call: TRBV2
cdr3_aa: CASSEALMGLAGLTYEQYF
cdr3_nt: TGTGCCAGCAGTGAAGCGCTTATGGGACTAGCGGGCCTGACCTACGAGCAGTACTTC

d_call: -
clone_size: -
j_call: TRBJ2-1
v_call: TRBV6-4
cdr3_aa: CAMGGTGEISYNEQFF
cdr3_nt: TGTGCCATGGGGGGTACCGGGGAAATTTCCTACAATGAGCAGTTCTTC

d_call: TRBD1
clone_size: -
j_call: TRBJ2-5
v_call: TRBV7-9
cdr3_aa: CASSPRGPETQYF
cdr3_nt: TGTGCCAGCAGCCCCAGGGGGCCGGAGACCCAGTACTTC

d_call: TRBD1
clone_size: medium-sized
j_call: TRBJ1-2
v_call: TRBV30
cdr3_aa: CAYPDRGTGGYTF
cdr3_nt: TGTGCCTACCCGGACAGGGGGACTGGTGGCTACACCTTC

d_call: -
clone_size: once
j_call: TRBJ2-1
v_call: TRBV12-3/TRBV12-4
cdr3_aa: CASSLGRDEQFF
cdr3_nt: TGTGCCAGCAGTTTAGGGAGGGATGAGCAGTTCTTC

d_call: -
clone_size: few
j_call: TRBJ2-5
v_call: TRBV15
cdr3_aa: CATRGTLRETQYF
cdr3_nt: TGTGCCACCCGCGGGACCCTAAGGGAGACCCAGTACTTC

d_call: -
clone_size: -
j_call: TRBJ1-5
v_call: TRBV28
cdr3_aa: CASTERVHQPQHF
cdr3_nt: TGTGCCAGCACGGAGAGGGTTCATCAGCCCCAGCATTTT

d_call: TRBD2
clone_size: -
j_call: TRBJ2-1
v_call: TRBV5-1
cdr3_aa: CASSRTSGRLTYNEQFF
cdr3_nt: TGCGCCAGCAGCCGGACTAGCGGGAGGTTGACCTACAATGAGCAGTTCTTC

d_call: TRBD2
clone_size: -
j_call: TRBJ2-1
v_call: TRBV27
cdr3_aa: CASSLSPGTTHNEQFF
cdr3_nt: TGTGCCAGCAGTTTATCCCCCGGGACTACCCACAATGAGCAGTTCTTC

d_call: -
clone_size: -
j_call: TRBJ1-1
v_call: TRBV6-1
cdr3_aa: CASSEADTEAFF
cdr3_nt: TGTGCCAGCAGTGAGGCGGACACTGAAGCTTTCTTT

d_call: TRBD1
clone_size: few
j_call: TRBJ1-1
v_call: TRBV18
cdr3_aa: CASSPNTGEEAFF
cdr3_nt: TGTGCCAGCTCACCTAATACAGGGGAAGAAGCTTTCTTT

d_call: TRBD2
clone_size: -
j_call: TRBJ2-1
v_call: TRBV30
cdr3_aa: CAWGRAHEQFF
cdr3_nt: TGTGCCTGGGGGAGGGCCCATGAGCAGTTCTTC

d_call: -
clone_size: -
j_call: TRBJ2-7
v_call: TRBV15
cdr3_aa: CATSRVQQGNEQYF
cdr3_nt: TGTGCCACCAGCAGAGTTCAACAGGGAAACGAGCAGTACTTC

d_call: TRBD1
clone_size: -
j_call: TRBJ2-7
v_call: TRBV14
cdr3_aa: CASSHRQGPSYEQYF
cdr3_nt: TGTGCCAGCAGCCACCGACAGGGCCCCTCCTACGAGCAGTACTTC

d_call: TRBD1
clone_size: -
j_call: TRBJ1-1
v_call: TRBV6-5
cdr3_aa: CASSSLTGKGEAFF
cdr3_nt: TGTGCCAGCAGTTCTTTGACAGGGAAGGGTGAAGCTTTCTTT

d_call: TRBD1
clone_size: -
j_call: TRBJ1-1
v_call: TRBV6-6
cdr3_aa: CASRDRVNTEAFF
cdr3_nt: TGTGCCAGCAGGGACAGGGTAAACACTGAAGCTTTCTTT

d_call: TRBD1
clone_size: -
j_call: TRBJ2-5
v_call: TRBV27
cdr3_aa: CASSSPAGTGDETQYF
cdr3_nt: TGTGCCAGCAGTTCGCCGGCCGGGACAGGGGATGAAACCCAGTACTTC

d_call: TRBD1
clone_size: -
j_call: TRBJ1-2
v_call: TRBV9
cdr3_aa: CASSRRTGWGDNYGYTF
cdr3_nt: TGTGCCAGCAGCCGTCGGACAGGGTGGGGTGATAACTATGGCTACACCTTC

d_call: -
clone_size: -
j_call: TRBJ2-1
v_call: TRBV11-1
cdr3_aa: CASSLEFQNNEQFF
cdr3_nt: TGTGCCAGCAGCTTAGAGTTCCAGAATAATGAGCAGTTCTTC